One and the same sample provided the 3 T cell receptor beta chains below, sequenced in a study of cytomegalovirus exposure and HLA in healthy donors. Using immunoSEQ multiplex PCR, the repertoire was profiled, and TCRdb retains in-frame clones only, with some absent. The table has some 100,000 clones, approximately 88% seen once. Sequencing was carried out using PBMCs. The receptors stem from a man between 18 and 35 years old in good health and CMV-seronegative.

The chain uses TRBV7-7 and TRBJ2-1; 9 positions match TRBD2. Germline V CDR1 and CDR2: SSHAT, FNYEAQ (reference sequence). J was trimmed by 4 bases and V by 5 bases; bases with no gene match: 6. The CDR3 contains 15 residues. This chain's CDR3 is CASSRSTSGYNEQFF. In nucleotides, the CDR3 is TGTGCCAGCAGCCGATCGACTAGCGGATACAATGAGCAGTTCTTC.

The chain links TRBV2 to TRBJ2-2, with 12 bases identical to TRBD2. The CDR3 totals 17 residues. Per the germline V gene, CDR1 is SNHLY and CDR2 is FYNNEI. With 2 bases clipped from V and 3 bases from J, the junction kept 4 bases outside the gene matches. The CDR3 spells CASSERLAGGHTGELFF. CDR3 DNA: TGTGCCAGCAGTGAAAGGCTAGCGGGAGGGCACACCGGGGAGCTGTTTTTT.

The CDR3: CASSLVYPTAVSYEQYF. CDR3 nucleotides: TGTGCCAGCAGCTTGGTTTACCCGACAGCAGTTTCCTACGAGCAGTACTTC. The chain recombines TRBV5-4 with TRBJ2-7, with D maybe TRBD1 (5 bases). Between the trimmed V and J ends, which lost 0 bases and 1 base, there was a span of 17 bases. CDR3 length equals 17 residues. Germline lookup yields CDR1 SGHNT and CDR2 YYREEE (reference sequence).